A selection of T cell receptor beta chains follows, all from one sample in a study of blood T cell repertoires in COVID-19. Profiling relied on immunoSEQ multiplex PCR, and the TCRdb table lists in-frame clones only, not all of them. The sample consists of under 85,000 clones, approximately 83% of them appearing once. The sequenced sample consisted of peripheral blood. The source of these receptors is a man at least 80 years old with acute or convalescent COVID-19. Each CDR3 is given with its conserved first and last residue. D genes are given only for firm matches. Clone size is shown for a subset of rows, as once, few, many or a class of expanded clone.

TGCGCCAGCAGCCAGGAGAGGAGCTCCTATAATTCACCCCTCCACTTT	CASSQERSSYNSPLHF	TRBV4-1	TRBJ1-6	-	-
TGCGCCAGCAGCCAAGTACCGGGAGGGCCGGGAAATGAGCAGTTCTTC	CASSQVPGGPGNEQFF	TRBV4-1	TRBJ2-1	-	TRBD2
TGTGCCATCGCTCAGGGGAACACTGAAGCTTTCTTT	CAIAQGNTEAFF	TRBV10-3	TRBJ1-1	-	-
TGTGCCAGCAGTTACTCGACCAGGGGGCGTCGCGAGCAGTACTTC	CASSYSTRGRREQYF	TRBV6-5	TRBJ2-7	-	TRBD1
TGTGCCAGCAACCTAGGAGGAAGCTCCTACGAGCAGTACTTC	CASNLGGSSYEQYF	TRBV7-2	TRBJ2-7	-	-
TGTGCCAGCAGCCCGCGGGGCTACAATGAGCAGTTCTTC	CASSPRGYNEQFF	TRBV11-3	TRBJ2-1	-	-
TGTGCCAGCTCACCAATTGCTAGCGGGAGAGACAATGAGCAGTTCTTC	CASSPIASGRDNEQFF	TRBV18	TRBJ2-1	-	TRBD2
TGTGCCAGCAGCTTACAGGGGCCAAGGGAGCAGTACTTC	CASSLQGPREQYF	TRBV5-6	TRBJ2-7	-	TRBD1
TGTGCCAGCGGATCCGCACTAATGAACACTGAAGCTTTCTTT	CASGSALMNTEAFF	TRBV11-2	TRBJ1-1	-	-
TGTGCCACCGGGCCCACTAGCGCAAACAATGAGCAGTTCTTC	CATGPTSANNEQFF	TRBV24-1	TRBJ2-1	-	TRBD2
TGTGCCAGCAGGTCGGGAACTAACACTGAAGCTTTCTTT	CASRSGTNTEAFF	TRBV9	TRBJ1-1	-	-
TGTGCCTGCGCGGGGCCTCAAGAAAACGCCGGGGAGCTGTTTTTT	CACAGPQENAGELFF	TRBV30	TRBJ2-2	once	-
TGTGCCAGCAGTCTCGGGAATACGCAGTATTTT	CASSLGNTQYF	TRBV7-2	TRBJ2-3	once	-
TGTGCCAGCAGCCGCGGACTAGCGGGAGATAACGGGGAGCTGTTTTTT	CASSRGLAGDNGELFF	TRBV9	TRBJ2-2	-	TRBD2
TGTGCCAGCAGTTACTCGACGACACCCAAAAACATTCAGTACTTC	CASSYSTTPKNIQYF	TRBV6-5	TRBJ2-4	-	-
TGTGCCAGCATTCTTAATGGAGGGACTAACTATGGCTACACCTTC	CASILNGGTNYGYTF	TRBV2	TRBJ1-2	-	-
TGTGCCAGCTCACCAGTGGGGGGGTCTAACACTGAAGCTTTCTTT	CASSPVGGSNTEAFF	TRBV18	TRBJ1-1	-	-
TGTGCCAGTACCCCATCGGGACAGGGGATACAGCCCCAGCATTTT	CASTPSGQGIQPQHF	TRBV19	TRBJ1-5	-	TRBD1
TGTGCCAGCAGCTTAGTGGTTAGCGGGAGACTCGATGAGCAGTTCTTC	CASSLVVSGRLDEQFF	TRBV7-2	TRBJ2-1	-	TRBD2
TGTGCCAGCAGTACCCCTGGGCGGGGTGTCTACGAGCAGTACTTC	CASSTPGRGVYEQYF	TRBV6-5	TRBJ2-7	-	-
TGCGCCAGCAGCCAAGATCCCAGCGGGCCTACCTACAATGAGCAGTTCTTC	CASSQDPSGPTYNEQFF	TRBV4-3	TRBJ2-1	-	-
TGTGCCAGCAGCTTGGCGGGCAATGAGCAGTTCTTC	CASSLAGNEQFF	TRBV5-4	TRBJ2-1	-	-
TGTGCCTTCCGGACTAGCGGGCTATCCTTAAGCTCCTACAATGAGCAGTTCTTC	CAFRTSGLSLSSYNEQFF	TRBV30	TRBJ2-1	-	TRBD2
TGTGCCAGCAGTGAAGTCCCATCGGTTCAGTACTTC	CASSEVPSVQYF	TRBV2	TRBJ2-7	-	-
TGTGCCAGCAGCCAGGGACTAGCGGGAGGGCCCAGAGGAGCCACGCAGTATTTT	CASSQGLAGGPRGATQYF	TRBV3-1/TRBV3-2	TRBJ2-3	-	TRBD2
TGTGCCAGCAGTGGCGGACAGGGTTTGCGAGAGACCCAGTACTTC	CASSGGQGLRETQYF	TRBV6-2/TRBV6-3	TRBJ2-5	-	TRBD1
TGTGCCATCAGTGAGGACAGGGGCTGGAGCTCCTACGAGCAGTACTTC	CAISEDRGWSSYEQYF	TRBV10-3	TRBJ2-7	-	TRBD1
TGTGCCAGCAGCGCCGGGGGGTTCACTGAAGCTTTCTTT	CASSAGGFTEAFF	TRBV7-9	TRBJ1-1	-	-
TGTGCCACCAGTGATTTAGGCGGTAACTATGGCTACACCTTC	CATSDLGGNYGYTF	TRBV24-1	TRBJ1-2	-	-